This paragraph covers one T cell receptor beta chain sequence. The antigen is unknown. V was pared by 2 bases and J by 5 bases, with 7 bases of the junction left unmatched. CDR3 length: 16 amino acids. Germline lookup yields CDR1 SGHTA and CDR2 FQGTGA. TCRdb re-analysed the reads in MiXCR, keeping a single row per CDR3 protein. Of 100,000 or so distinct CDR3 sequences detected, approximately 30% appear once; the ten largest clones hold about 65%. These data belong to a study of T cell repertoires in cytomegalovirus infection. On the study more broadly: Public TCR beta signatures marked donors with CMV infection and the matching HLA.

Study results and limitations: Ex vivo, HLA-C-restricted CMV-specific TCR beta clonotypes prevailed over the rest of the response.

The rearrangement uses TRBV7-3 and TRBJ2-2; 8 positions agree with TRBD1. Sequencing was performed on CD8+ T cells from cultured PBMCs, taken from culture after CMV antigen stimulation. The sequence was obtained from a human donor in good health (CMV status not recorded). Some clones in this sample may be carry-over from other donors' samples. The CDR3, as DNA: TGTGCCAGCAGCTTATCGACAGGGGCGTGGACCGGGGAGCTGTTTTTT. It translates to CASSLSTGAWTGELFF.